These 26 T cell receptor beta chains were all obtained from the same sample, sequenced in a study of T cells in Graves' hyperthyroidism and ophthalmopathy. Amplification of TCR beta CDR3 regions used RNA as the template. A set of HTBI primers served as the primers for a first-round RT-PCR of the TCR CDR3. Each CDR3 protein is one row after TCRdb ran MiXCR on the multiplex PCR reads. The data show around 690,000 distinct CDR3 sequences, roughly 20% seen once. The sample was blood. The receptor source for this set is a man younger than 40 with Graves' ophthalmopathy.

This clonotype was seen only a few times. This CDR3 is CAGYRSGPYEQYF. CDR3 coding DNA: TGTGCCGGCTACCGTAGCGGGCCCTACGAGCAGTACTTC. This chain links TRBV6-1 with TRBJ2-7; TRBD2 matches 7 bases. The length of the CDR3 is 13 residues. The trim removed 11 bases at V and 2 bases at J, leaving 9 bases unmatched. Germline V gene sequence: CDR1 MNHNS, CDR2 SASEGT.

V gene TRBV7-9 combines with J gene TRBJ2-5, with TRBD1 matching 8 bases. The germline V gene encodes CDR1 SEHNR and CDR2 FQNEAQ (reference sequence). V lost 1 base to trimming and J lost 4 bases; unmatched junction nucleotides: 2. The CDR3 has 14 residues. CDR3 sequence: CASSLETGAETQYF. The CDR3 nucleotides read TGTGCCAGCAGCTTAGAGACAGGGGCAGAGACCCAGTACTTC.

V gene TRBV2 combines with J gene TRBJ2-7; the match to TRBD2 covers 10 bases. CDR1 is SNHLY, CDR2 FYNNEI, per germline. V lost 6 bases to trimming and J lost 3 bases; unmatched junction nucleotides: 5. This CDR3 is 14 amino acids long. The chain's CDR3 is CASRRAGGLYEQYF. CDR3 nucleotides: TGTGCCAGCAGACGAGCGGGAGGGCTCTACGAGCAGTACTTC.

CDR3 residues: CASTQGPISYNEQFF. The CDR3 DNA sequence: TGTGCCAGCACCCAAGGACCAATCTCCTACAATGAGCAGTTCTTC. This chain connects TRBV12-3 or TRBV12-4 to TRBJ2-1; D remains ambiguous. The CDR3 has 15 amino acids. Trimming removed 7 bases at V and 0 bases at J, with 13 bases between.

This clonotype has ten or more counts. This chain joins TRBV7-2 and TRBJ2-5, with TRBD2 identical over 13 bases. This CDR3 region has 17 residues. Germline V gene data show CDR1 as SGHTA and CDR2 as FQGNSA. Trimming removed 5 bases from V and 0 bases from J; junction bases left unmatched: 6. The CDR3 bases are TGTGCCAGCAGCCCGGGACTAGCGGGACCCCACCAAGAGACCCAGTACTTC. This gives the protein CASSPGLAGPHQETQYF.

As regards this clonotype: With a much larger clone just one base away, this may be a read error. The chain combines TRBV28 with TRBJ1-4; D may be TRBD1 (5 bases). Germline V gene lookup returns CDR1 MDHEN and CDR2 SYDVKM. CDR3 length: 14 amino acids. The CDR3 spells CASSDSATDEKLFF. The CDR3 DNA sequence: TGTGCCAGCAGTGACAGTGCAACTGATGAAAAACTGTTTTTT.

This clonotype came up many times. The chain carries TRBV4-1 and TRBJ1-1, with no clear D. This CDR3 has 15 residues. Germline CDR1 reads MGHRA; CDR2 reads YSYEKL. Trimming removed 2 bases at V and 6 bases at J, with 16 bases between. CDR3 DNA sequence: TGCGCCAGCAGCCAAACCACTGGATGGAGTCCTGAAGCTTTCTTT. Translation gives CASSQTTGWSPEAFF.

The V call is TRBV4-1, the J call TRBJ1-6; TRBD1 matches 11 bases. This CDR3 is built from 18 residues. Germline V lookup: CDR1 MGHRA, CDR2 YSYEKL. V was pared by 1 base and J by 8 bases, with 10 bases of the junction left unmatched. The CDR3 region is CASSQGVPGQGVDSPLHF. The CDR3 DNA follows: TGCGCCAGCAGCCAAGGGGTCCCGGGACAGGGGGTGGATTCACCCCTCCACTTT.

A few counts support this clonotype. V usage is TRBV28 and J usage is TRBJ2-3, with D perhaps matching TRBD1 (6 bases). Germline V gene lookup returns CDR1 MDHEN and CDR2 SYDVKM. The CDR3 has 14 amino acids. V was clipped by 9 bases and J by 7 bases, with 20 bases between them. CDR3 bases: TGTGCCAGTGGGGATCCGGGACAACCAAATACGCAGTATTTT. This translates into CASGDPGQPNTQYF.

This clonotype came up a few times. V is TRBV6-1 and J is TRBJ2-1; D is ambiguous. The V and J ends lost 8 bases and 0 bases respectively, with 5 bases between them. The CDR3 is made up of 12 amino acids. Germline assignment: CDR1 MNHNS and CDR2 SASEGT. This CDR3 is CASGSSYNEQFF. CDR3 DNA: TGTGCCAGCGGCAGCTCCTACAATGAGCAGTTCTTC.

Many counts were recorded for this clonotype. The rearrangement links TRBV3-1 to TRBJ1-5; perhaps TRBD1 as D (6 bases). Trimming left V 4 bases short and J 7 bases short, with 17 bases between. The V gene's germline CDR1 is LGHDT and CDR2 YNNKEL (reference sequence). This CDR3 is built from 15 residues. CDR3 DNA sequence: TGTGCCAGCAGCCCGCAACAGGGCCCAGGGCAGCCCCAGCATTTT. It specifies CASSPQQGPGQPQHF.

V is TRBV20-1 and J is TRBJ1-4, with 8 nucleotides matching TRBD1. Germline loops: CDR1 DFQATT, CDR2 SNEGSKA (reference sequence). V was clipped by 7 bases and J by 7 bases; unmatched bases: 8. The CDR3 runs to 13 residues. This CDR3 reads CSVQGARGEKLFF. The CDR3 nucleotides are TGCAGTGTTCAGGGGGCGCGAGGTGAAAAACTGTTTTTT.

The genes are TRBV6-1 and TRBJ2-7; TRBD2 matches at 7 bases. This CDR3 region has 14 residues. J was trimmed by 3 bases and V by 6 bases; bases with no gene match: 8. Looked up from germline, CDR1 is MNHNS and CDR2 is SASEGT. This CDR3 is CASRAGFEVYEQYF. CDR3 nucleotides: TGTGCCAGCAGAGCGGGATTCGAAGTCTACGAGCAGTACTTC.

V and J are TRBV29-1 and TRBJ2-3, with 7 bases aligning to TRBD2. V was pared by 4 bases and J by 5 bases, with 12 bases of the junction left unmatched. Germline CDR1 and CDR2: SQVTM and ANQGSEA. The CDR3 totals 15 residues. DNA of the CDR3: TGCAGCGTTGGGGGGGGGAGGACCCCAGGAGATACGCAGTATTTT. This codes for CSVGGGRTPGDTQYF.

V and J are TRBV20-1 and TRBJ1-6; 7 positions agree with TRBD1. This CDR3 is 16 amino acids long. V lost 0 bases to trimming and J lost 7 bases; unmatched junction nucleotides: 9. Germline assignment: CDR1 DFQATT and CDR2 SNEGSKA (reference sequence). CDR3 residues: CSARDDNRGANSPLHF. In DNA, the CDR3 is TGCAGTGCTAGAGATGATAACAGGGGAGCAAATTCACCCCTCCACTTT.

V and J are TRBV4-3 and TRBJ2-2; D is possibly TRBD2 (5 bases). V was trimmed by 1 base and J by 4 bases, leaving 10 bases between them. The CDR3 extends over 15 amino acids. CDR1 is LGHNA, CDR2 YSLEER, per germline. CDR3 nucleotides: TGCGCCAGCAGCCAAGGCGAGAGGGTCACCGGGGAGCTGTTTTTT. This gives the protein CASSQGERVTGELFF.

This chain connects TRBV4-2 to TRBJ2-6; D is unclear. V lost 0 bases and J lost 2, with 8 bases in between. This CDR3 has 16 amino acids. Germline V gives CDR1 LGHNA, CDR2 YNFKEQ. The CDR3 protein is CASSQEPQTGANVLTF. CDR3 sequence (DNA): TGTGCCAGCAGCCAAGAACCCCAGACTGGGGCCAACGTCCTGACTTTC.

Of note for this clonotype: A junction boundary mismatches the germline segment, possibly from a read error. The chain links TRBV7-2 to TRBJ2-1; D uncertain. CDR1 and CDR2 from the germline V gene are SGHTA and FQGNSA. This CDR3 comprises 13 residues. CDR3 DNA sequence: TGTGCCGGCAGCTCAAAGGGTGGAAATGAGCAGTTCTTC. Translating it yields CAGSSKGGNEQFF.

In this sample, this clonotype turned up many times. This chain connects TRBV7-9 to TRBJ1-1; D gene uncertain. V lost 1 base and J 5 bases, leaving 11 bases between the germline ends. The CDR3 runs 14 residues. In germline, CDR1 is SEHNR, CDR2 FQNEAQ (reference sequence). The CDR3 region has the DNA TGTGCCAGCAGCTTAGGGCAGAGGAGGACTGAAGCTTTCTTT. Translation gives CASSLGQRRTEAFF.

J is TRBJ1-5 and V is TRBV6-1; D possibly corresponds to TRBD1 (5 bases). This CDR3 is 12 amino acids long. The V gene lost 8 bases and the J gene lost 7 bases, with 12 bases spanning the gap. Germline V gene data show CDR1 as MNHNS and CDR2 as SASEGT. CDR3 DNA: TGTGCCAGCGGACAAACCTACCAGCCCCAGCATTTT. Its protein product is CASGQTYQPQHF.

This clonotype has a handful of counts. This chain joins TRBV4-2 and TRBJ1-4, with 9 bases aligning to TRBD1. Germline CDR1 LGHNA, CDR2 YNFKEQ. The CDR3 has 16 residues. The ends lost 3 bases at V and 7 bases at J; junction bases unmatched: 9. The DNA of the CDR3 is TGTGCCAGCAGCCAGAGCGCCGGGACAGGGACTGAAAAACTGTTTTTT. This gives the protein CASSQSAGTGTEKLFF.

Many counts were recorded for this clonotype. The rearrangement joins TRBV11-2 to TRBJ2-1, with D perhaps matching TRBD1 or TRBD2 (5 bases each). V was clipped by 6 bases and J by 2 bases, with 5 bases between them. CDR1 is SGHAT, CDR2 FQNNGV, per germline. The length of the CDR3 is 12 residues. CDR3 sequence reads: CASRGAYNEQFF. In DNA, the CDR3 is TGTGCCAGCAGGGGGGCCTACAATGAGCAGTTCTTC.

The CDR3 DNA is TGTGCCAGCGGTCGGGGAACAGATACGCAGTATTTT. It encodes CASGRGTDTQYF. The chain uses TRBV6-1 and TRBJ2-3; a possible D gene is TRBD2 (5 bases). There are 12 residues in the CDR3. V gave up 8 bases and J gave up 3 bases, with 9 bases separating them. Germline assignment: CDR1 MNHNS and CDR2 SASEGT.

This clonotype was found many times. V and J are TRBV5-1 and TRBJ2-1; TRBD2 matches at 12 bases. CDR1 and CDR2 from the germline V gene are SGHRS and YFSETQ. The CDR3 totals 15 residues. The trim removed 4 bases at V and 8 bases at J, leaving 7 bases unmatched. DNA of the CDR3: TGCGCCAGCAGCGAAACGGGACTAGCGGGTCATGAGCAGTTCTTC. As protein: CASSETGLAGHEQFF.

This clonotype was recorded a few times. The V gene is TRBV28, the J gene TRBJ1-2; TRBD1 agrees at 7 bases. V was clipped by 6 bases and J by 4 bases; unmatched bases: 8. Germline CDR1 MDHEN, CDR2 SYDVKM. The CDR3 consists of 14 residues. CDR3 nucleotides: TGTGCCAGCAGCCTGGCACAGGGGACCTATGGCTACACCTTC. Translation gives CASSLAQGTYGYTF.

This clonotype was seen repeatedly, ten times or more. This chain links TRBV7-2 with TRBJ1-5; D call uncertain. This CDR3 comprises 13 residues. Deletions cut 5 bases from V and 6 bases from J, with 11 bases between. Germline loops: CDR1 SGHTA, CDR2 FQGNSA. The CDR3 DNA is TGTGCCAGCAGCCCCAACAATGTTCAGCCCCAGCATTTT. Translation: CASSPNNVQPQHF.